The 17 T cell receptor beta chains below all came from one sample that was sequenced in a study of T cells in localized non-small cell lung cancer. The assay was immunoSEQ multiplex PCR, and TCRdb's table has in-frame clones only and misses some. The table has more than 20,000 clones, roughly 87% seen once. Sample: peripheral blood, taken before any cancer treatment. All receptors derive from a male donor at least 60 years old with stage I squamous cell lung carcinoma.

This clone came up once. The J gene is TRBJ2-2, the V gene TRBV4-2; TRBD2 might be the D (6 bases). In germline, CDR1 is LGHNA, CDR2 YNFKEQ. There are 16 residues in the CDR3. V was pared by 0 bases and J by 1 base, with 9 bases between. CDR3 DNA: TGTGCCAGCAGCCAAGAAATGGGGGGGAACACCGGGGAGCTGTTTTTT. Protein: CASSQEMGGNTGELFF.

The chain carries TRBV9 and TRBJ2-3, with TRBD2 matching over 9 bases. The trim removed 4 bases at V and 0 bases at J, leaving 6 bases unmatched. The germline gives CDR1 SGDLS, CDR2 YYNGEE. The CDR3 covers 16 residues. CDR3 DNA: TGTGCCAGCAGCTCCCCTAGCGGGGCGAGCACAGATACGCAGTATTTT. Amino acids: CASSSPSGASTDTQYF. Supplemented by reference TRBV9 and TRBJ2-3, the full variable domain reads DSGVTQTPKHLITATGQRVTLRCSPRSGDLSVYWYQQSLDQGLQFLIQYYNGEERAKGNILERFSAQQFPDLHSELNLSSLELGDSALYFCASSSPSGASTDTQYFGPGTRLTVL.

The V call is TRBV7-6, the J call TRBJ2-1; D is tentatively TRBD1 or TRBD2 (7 bases each). The length of the CDR3 is 15 residues. Germline V CDR1 and CDR2: SGHVS, FNYEAQ. V gave up 6 bases and J gave up 5 bases, with 17 bases separating them. The CDR3 region is CASSPGGARDNEQFF. In DNA, the CDR3 is TGTGCCAGCAGTCCAGGGGGGGCGCGAGACAATGAGCAGTTCTTC.

V usage is TRBV10-2 and J usage is TRBJ2-3, with 9 nucleotides matching TRBD2. CDR3 length equals 18 residues. From germline, CDR1 is WSHSY and CDR2 SAAADI. Losses at the gene ends were 0 bases for V and 0 bases for J; bases not matched to a gene: 7. The CDR3 DNA reads as TGCGCCAGCAGTGAGTCGCCTTTGGCGGGGGGGAGCACAGATACGCAGTATTTT. Translation gives CASSESPLAGGSTDTQYF.

This clone was seen a single time. The genes are TRBV18 and TRBJ2-2; the D is unclear. Trimming stripped 6 bases from V and 4 bases from J, with 12 bases between. Germline CDR1 is KGHSH and CDR2 is LQKENI. CDR3 size: 14 residues. The DNA for the CDR3 is TGTGCCAGCTCGATCGTTAAGAGCACCGGGGAGCTGTTTTTT. It specifies CASSIVKSTGELFF.

CDR3 residues: CASSQVGAINYGYTF. The CDR3 region has the DNA TGTGCCAGCAGCCAAGTTGGCGCGATTAACTATGGCTACACCTTC. The chain joins TRBV28 to TRBJ1-2; D not resolved. The germline V gene encodes CDR1 MDHEN and CDR2 SYDVKM. Deletions cut 6 bases from V and 1 base from J, with 15 bases between. CDR3 size: 15 residues.

The chain couples TRBV5-1 to TRBJ2-1; 9 nucleotides agree with TRBD1. Germline values: CDR1 SGHRS, CDR2 YFSETQ. V shed 4 bases, J shed 6 bases, and the junction held 5 bases outside the gene matches. CDR3 length: 14 amino acids. The CDR3 DNA reads as TGCGCCAGCAGCATCGGGACAGGGTCCAATGAGCAGTTCTTC. It specifies CASSIGTGSNEQFF.

The J gene is TRBJ2-3, the V gene TRBV7-3; 11 bases are a match to TRBD1. Germline lookup yields CDR1 SGHTA and CDR2 FQGTGA. This CDR3 spans 17 amino acids. The V gene end was trimmed by 4 bases and the J gene end by 3 bases; junction bases not matched to a gene: 9. The CDR3 nucleotides read TGTGCCAGCAGCTCCACTGGACAGGGGGCGCGGACAGATACGCAGTATTTT. Translating it yields CASSSTGQGARTDTQYF.

The chain links TRBV7-2 to TRBJ1-2, with unresolved D. CDR3 size: 13 residues. V gave up 2 bases and J gave up 5 bases, with 9 bases separating them. Germline CDR1 and CDR2: SGHTA and FQGNSA. CDR3 sequence reads: CASSLTAPYGYTF. The CDR3 nucleotides read TGTGCCAGCAGCTTAACTGCGCCTTATGGCTACACCTTC. Full variable domain (missing parts from reference TRBV7-2 and TRBJ1-2): GAGVSQSPSNKVTEKGKDVELRCDPISGHTALYWYRQSLGQGLEFLIYFQGNSAPDKSGLPSDRFSAERTGGSVSTLTIQRTQQEDSAVYLCASSLTAPYGYTFGSGTRLTVV.

V is TRBV6-6 and J is TRBJ2-4, with a possible D match to TRBD2 (6 bases). Germline CDR1 MNHNY, CDR2 SVGAGI (reference sequence). This CDR3 has 12 amino acids. The V end was cut by 6 bases, the J end by 8 bases, with 11 bases between. CDR3 protein: CASSRREDIQYF. The CDR3 DNA sequence: TGTGCCAGCAGCCGAAGGGAGGACATTCAGTACTTC.

The chain links TRBV27 to TRBJ1-1; TRBD1 matches 8 bases. V dropped 8 bases and J dropped 5; count of bases not matched to a gene: 7. CDR3 length: 13 amino acids. Germline assignment: CDR1 MNHEY and CDR2 SMNVEV (reference sequence). The CDR3 loop is CASARQGRTEAFF. DNA for the CDR3: TGTGCCAGCGCCAGACAGGGGCGGACTGAAGCTTTCTTT.

This chain links TRBV9 with TRBJ2-7; D not resolved. The ends were cut back, 0 bases at V and 1 base at J, with 5 bases in the middle. This CDR3 is built from 13 residues. CDR1 is SGDLS, CDR2 YYNGEE, per germline. CDR3 DNA: TGTGCCAGCAGCGTAGGACCGTCCTACGAGCAGTACTTC. Protein sequence: CASSVGPSYEQYF. The complete variable domain, with remaining parts taken from reference TRBV9 and TRBJ2-7, reads DSGVTQTPKHLITATGQRVTLRCSPRSGDLSVYWYQQSLDQGLQFLIQYYNGEERAKGNILERFSAQQFPDLHSELNLSSLELGDSALYFCASSVGPSYEQYFGPGTRLTVT.

For the CDR3, the DNA is TGCGCCAGCACCATGGTAGGCGAAGGGGAGCTGTTTTTT. Amino acid sequence: CASTMVGEGELFF. J is TRBJ2-2 and V is TRBV5-1; D gene ambiguous. CDR3 size: 13 residues. V shed 6 bases and J shed 8 bases, with 14 bases lying between them. Germline values: CDR1 SGHRS, CDR2 YFSETQ.

This CDR3 reads CASSWTGLYSTDTQYF. In nucleotides, the CDR3 is TGTGCCAGCAGCTGGACAGGACTCTATAGCACAGATACGCAGTATTTT. The chain combines TRBV7-2 with TRBJ2-3; TRBD1 matches 7 bases. Looked up from germline, CDR1 is SGHTA and CDR2 is FQGNSA. CDR3 length: 16 amino acids. The V and J ends lost 4 bases and 0 bases, in that order; junction bases with no gene match: 7.

The J gene is TRBJ1-2, the V gene TRBV25-1, with D maybe TRBD1 (6 bases). The CDR3 spans 16 residues. V lost 0 bases and J 3 bases, leaving 14 bases between the germline ends. Germline CDR1 and CDR2: MGHDK and SYGVNS. The CDR3 protein is CASSEYIGGADYGYTF. Here the CDR3 DNA reads TGTGCCAGCAGTGAATATATTGGGGGCGCGGACTATGGCTACACCTTC.

The rearrangement links TRBV6-5 to TRBJ1-1; 7 bases line up with TRBD1. Trimming cost V 6 bases and J 6 bases; bases outside gene matches: 7. Germline CDR1 and CDR2: MNHEY and SVGAGI. The CDR3 length is 13 residues. The CDR3 DNA reads as TGTGCCAGCAGCAACCTGGGACAGCCTGAAGCTTTCTTT. Translation: CASSNLGQPEAFF.

The rearrangement links TRBV5-1 to TRBJ2-5, with TRBD1 matching over 9 bases. Trimming cost V 7 bases and J 5 bases; bases outside gene matches: 9. CDR3 size: 14 residues. In germline, CDR1 is SGHRS, CDR2 YFSETQ. The CDR3 DNA reads as TGCGCCAGCCGCGAGGGACAGGGCGGGGAGACCCAGTACTTC. Its translation is CASREGQGGETQYF.